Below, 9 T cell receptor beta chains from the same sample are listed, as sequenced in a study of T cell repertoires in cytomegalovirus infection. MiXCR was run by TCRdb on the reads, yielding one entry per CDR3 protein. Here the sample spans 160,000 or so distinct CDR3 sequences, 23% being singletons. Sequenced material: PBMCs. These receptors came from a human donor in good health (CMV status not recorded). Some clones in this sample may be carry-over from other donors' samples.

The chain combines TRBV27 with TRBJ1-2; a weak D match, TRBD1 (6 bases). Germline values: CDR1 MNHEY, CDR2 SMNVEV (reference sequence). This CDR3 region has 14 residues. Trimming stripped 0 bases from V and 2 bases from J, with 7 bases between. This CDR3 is CASSLSTGNYGYTF. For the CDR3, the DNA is TGTGCCAGCAGTTTATCAACAGGGAACTATGGCTACACCTTC.

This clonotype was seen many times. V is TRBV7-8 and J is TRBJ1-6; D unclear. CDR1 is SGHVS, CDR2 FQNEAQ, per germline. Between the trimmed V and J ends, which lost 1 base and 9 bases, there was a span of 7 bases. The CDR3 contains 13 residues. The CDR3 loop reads CASSLDYSSPLHF. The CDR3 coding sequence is TGTGCCAGCAGCTTAGATTACAGTTCACCCCTCCACTTT.

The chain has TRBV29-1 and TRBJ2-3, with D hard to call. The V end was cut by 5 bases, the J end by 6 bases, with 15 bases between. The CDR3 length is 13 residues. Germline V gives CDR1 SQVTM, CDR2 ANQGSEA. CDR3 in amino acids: CSVKGSPDDTQYF. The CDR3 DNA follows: TGCAGCGTTAAGGGCTCCCCGGATGATACGCAGTATTTT.

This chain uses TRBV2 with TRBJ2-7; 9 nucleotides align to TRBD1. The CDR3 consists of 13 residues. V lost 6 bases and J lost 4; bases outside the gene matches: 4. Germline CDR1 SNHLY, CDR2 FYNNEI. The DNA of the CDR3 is TGTGCCAGCAGGCTGGACAGGGGATACGAGCAGTACTTC. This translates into CASRLDRGYEQYF.

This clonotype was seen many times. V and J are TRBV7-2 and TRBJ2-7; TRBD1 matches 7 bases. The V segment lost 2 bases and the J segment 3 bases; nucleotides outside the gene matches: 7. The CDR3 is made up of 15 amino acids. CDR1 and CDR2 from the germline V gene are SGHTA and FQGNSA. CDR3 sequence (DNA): TGTGCCAGCAGCTTACAGCCGGGACAGCGCTACGAGCAGTACTTC. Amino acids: CASSLQPGQRYEQYF.

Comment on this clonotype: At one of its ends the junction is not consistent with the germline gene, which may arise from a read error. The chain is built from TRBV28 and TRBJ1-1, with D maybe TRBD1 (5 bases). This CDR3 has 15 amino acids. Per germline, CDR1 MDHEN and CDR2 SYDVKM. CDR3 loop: CASSSPGGGGTDAFF. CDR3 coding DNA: TGTGCCAGCAGTTCCCCCGGGGGTGGCGGCACTGATGCTTTCTTT.

CDR3 residues: CASSPGGPANYGYTF. The CDR3 bases are TGTGCCAGCAGCCCCGGTGGTCCCGCTAACTATGGCTACACCTTC. This rearrangement joins TRBV3-1 to TRBJ1-2; D is unresolved. Germline V gives CDR1 LGHDT, CDR2 YNNKEL (reference sequence). This CDR3 is built from 15 residues. V shed 4 bases and J shed 0 bases, with 12 bases lying between them.

CDR3 DNA sequence: TGTGCCGTCTCCCAGCTGACTGATACGCAGTATTTT. This sequence encodes CAVSQLTDTQYF. V and J are TRBV6-6 and TRBJ2-3; D unresolved. The CDR3 is made up of 12 amino acids. The V and J ends lost 11 bases and 6 bases respectively, with 15 bases between them. Looked up from germline, CDR1 is MNHNY and CDR2 is SVGAGI (reference sequence).

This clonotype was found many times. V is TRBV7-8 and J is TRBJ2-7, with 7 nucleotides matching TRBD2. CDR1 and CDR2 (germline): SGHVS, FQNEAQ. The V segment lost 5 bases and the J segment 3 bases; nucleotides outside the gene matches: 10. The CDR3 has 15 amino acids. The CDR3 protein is CASSPSWGLLYEQYF. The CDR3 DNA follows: TGTGCCAGCAGCCCTAGTTGGGGACTACTCTACGAGCAGTACTTC.